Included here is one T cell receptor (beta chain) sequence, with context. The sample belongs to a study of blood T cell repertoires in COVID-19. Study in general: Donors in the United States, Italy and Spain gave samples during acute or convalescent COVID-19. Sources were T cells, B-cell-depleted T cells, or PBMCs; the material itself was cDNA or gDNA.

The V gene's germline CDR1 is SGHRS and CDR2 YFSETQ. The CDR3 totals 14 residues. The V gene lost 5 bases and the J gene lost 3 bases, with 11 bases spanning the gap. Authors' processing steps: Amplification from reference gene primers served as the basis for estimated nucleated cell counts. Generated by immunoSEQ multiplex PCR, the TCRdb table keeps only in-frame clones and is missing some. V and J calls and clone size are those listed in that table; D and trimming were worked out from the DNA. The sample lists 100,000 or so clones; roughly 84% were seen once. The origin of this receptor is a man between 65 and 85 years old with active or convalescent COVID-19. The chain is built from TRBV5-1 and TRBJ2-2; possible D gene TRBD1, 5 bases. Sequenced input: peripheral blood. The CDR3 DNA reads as TGCGCCAGCAGATACGACAGCGACACCGGGGAGCTGTTTTTT. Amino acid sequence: CASRYDSDTGELFF.